This TCR beta chain is from a study of Graves' ophthalmopathy and Graves' hyperthyroidism. This clonotype occurred many times. For repertoire sequencing, the TCR beta CDR3 regions were amplified from RNA transcripts. RT-PCR was first run with HTBI primers, then multiplex PCR in a second round. One entry per CDR3 protein, called by TCRdb with MiXCR from the multiplex PCR reads. The repertoire holds hundreds of thousands of distinct CDR3 sequences, with approximately 21% as singletons. The V and J ends lost 2 bases and 4 bases respectively, with 14 bases between them. The V gene's germline CDR1 is MDHEN and CDR2 SYDVKM. The CDR3 spans 15 residues.

What was sequenced was peripheral blood. This chain connects TRBV28 to TRBJ1-1; D ambiguous. This receptor was obtained from a woman younger than 35 with stable Graves' hyperthyroidism. Some clones in this sample may be carry-over from other donors' samples. The CDR3 sequence is CASSLRTLRATEAFF. DNA for the CDR3: TGTGCCAGCAGTTTAAGGACCCTTCGGGCCACTGAAGCTTTCTTT. Using reference TRBV28 and TRBJ1-1 for the parts outside the CDR3, the full variable domain is DVKVTQSSRYLVKRTGEKVFLECVQDMDHENMFWYRQDPGLGLRLIYFSYDVKMKEKGDIPEGYSVSREKKERFSLILESASTNQTSMYLCASSLRTLRATEAFFGQGTRLTVV.